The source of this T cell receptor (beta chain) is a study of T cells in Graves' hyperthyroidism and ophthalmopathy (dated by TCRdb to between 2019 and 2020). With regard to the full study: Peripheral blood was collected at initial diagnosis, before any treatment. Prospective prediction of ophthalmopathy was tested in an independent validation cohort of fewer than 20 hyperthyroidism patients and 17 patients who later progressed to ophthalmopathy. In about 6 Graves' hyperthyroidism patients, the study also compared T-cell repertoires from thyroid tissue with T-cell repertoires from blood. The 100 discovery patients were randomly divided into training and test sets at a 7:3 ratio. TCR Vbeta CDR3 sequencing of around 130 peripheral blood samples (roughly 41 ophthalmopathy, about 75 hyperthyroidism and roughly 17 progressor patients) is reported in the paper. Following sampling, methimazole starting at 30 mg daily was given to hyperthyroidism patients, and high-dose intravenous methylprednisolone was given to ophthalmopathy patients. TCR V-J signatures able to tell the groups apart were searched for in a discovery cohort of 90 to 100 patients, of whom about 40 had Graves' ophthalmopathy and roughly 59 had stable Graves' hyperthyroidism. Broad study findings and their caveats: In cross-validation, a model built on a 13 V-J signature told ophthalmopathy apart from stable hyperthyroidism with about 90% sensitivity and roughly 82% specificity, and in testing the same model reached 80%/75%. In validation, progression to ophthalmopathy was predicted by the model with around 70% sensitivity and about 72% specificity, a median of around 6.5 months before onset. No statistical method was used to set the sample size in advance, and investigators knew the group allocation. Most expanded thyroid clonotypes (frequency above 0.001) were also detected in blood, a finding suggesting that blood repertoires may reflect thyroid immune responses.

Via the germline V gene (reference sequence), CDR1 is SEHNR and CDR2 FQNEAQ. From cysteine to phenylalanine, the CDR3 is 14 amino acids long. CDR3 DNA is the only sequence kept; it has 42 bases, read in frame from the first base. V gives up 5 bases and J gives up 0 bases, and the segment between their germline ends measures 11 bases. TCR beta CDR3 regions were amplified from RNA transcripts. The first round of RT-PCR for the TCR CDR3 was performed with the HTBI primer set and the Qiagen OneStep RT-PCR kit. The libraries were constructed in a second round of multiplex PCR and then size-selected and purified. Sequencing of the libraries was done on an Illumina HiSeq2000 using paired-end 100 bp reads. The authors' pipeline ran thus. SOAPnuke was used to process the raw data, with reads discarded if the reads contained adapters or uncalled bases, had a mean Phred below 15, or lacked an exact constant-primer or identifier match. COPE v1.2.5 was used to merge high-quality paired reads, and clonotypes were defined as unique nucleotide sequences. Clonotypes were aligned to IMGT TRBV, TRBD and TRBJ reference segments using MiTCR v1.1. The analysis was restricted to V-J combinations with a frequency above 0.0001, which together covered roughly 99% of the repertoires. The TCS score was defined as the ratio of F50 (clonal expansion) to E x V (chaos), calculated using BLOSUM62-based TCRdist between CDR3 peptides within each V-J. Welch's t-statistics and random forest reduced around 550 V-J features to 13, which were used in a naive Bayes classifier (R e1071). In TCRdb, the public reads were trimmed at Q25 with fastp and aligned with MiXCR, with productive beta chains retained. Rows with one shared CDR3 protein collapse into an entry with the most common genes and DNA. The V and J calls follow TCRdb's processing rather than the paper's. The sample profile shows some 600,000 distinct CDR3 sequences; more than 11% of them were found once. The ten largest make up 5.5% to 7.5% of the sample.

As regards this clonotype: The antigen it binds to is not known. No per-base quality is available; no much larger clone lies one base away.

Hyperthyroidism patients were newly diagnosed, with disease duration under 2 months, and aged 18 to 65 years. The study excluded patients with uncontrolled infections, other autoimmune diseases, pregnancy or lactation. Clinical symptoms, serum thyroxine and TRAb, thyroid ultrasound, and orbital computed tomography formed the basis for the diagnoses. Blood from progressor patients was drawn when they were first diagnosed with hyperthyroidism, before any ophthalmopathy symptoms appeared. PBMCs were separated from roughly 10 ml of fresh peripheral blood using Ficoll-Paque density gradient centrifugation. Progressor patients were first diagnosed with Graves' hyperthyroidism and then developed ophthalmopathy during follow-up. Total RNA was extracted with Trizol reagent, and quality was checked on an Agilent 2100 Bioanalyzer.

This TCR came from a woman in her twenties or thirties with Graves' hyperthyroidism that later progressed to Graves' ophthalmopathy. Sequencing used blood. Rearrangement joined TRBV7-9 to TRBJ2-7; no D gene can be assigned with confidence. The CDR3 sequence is CASSPGWTSYEQYF. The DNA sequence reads TGTGCCAGCAGCCCCGGGTGGACCTCCTACGAGCAGTACTTC.